This T cell receptor (beta chain) was obtained from a study of vaccination and CD4 T cells after COVID-19. For this clonotype: Its antigen is not identified.

Noted treatment: roughly nine-day PBMC culture with coronavirus spike peptide pools or control peptides (ViraFEST assay). Sequencing of DNA taken from cultured CD4+ T cells relied on the Oncomine TCR Beta short-read assay. The source of extracted genomic DNA was cultured CD4+ T cells. In TCRdb, the PCR reads were re-called with MiXCR into one record per CDR3 protein. The sample records roughly 12,000 distinct CDR3 sequences, roughly 74% being singletons. Per germline, CDR1 SNHLY and CDR2 FYNNEI. With 5 bases clipped from V and 5 bases from J, the junction kept 3 bases outside the gene matches. The CDR3 has 14 residues.

This sample comprised CD4+ T cells from blood, cultured in vitro, obtained after SARS-CoV-2 vaccination. This clonotype originated in a human donor who received a COVID-19 vaccine. The chain carries TRBV2 and TRBJ1-6; 7 positions agree with TRBD1. DNA for the CDR3: TGTGCCAGCAGTAGCGGGACAGATAATTCACCCCTCCACTTT. Its protein product is CASSSGTDNSPLHF. The full variable domain, completed using reference TRBV2 and TRBJ1-6, is EPEVTQTPSHQVTQMGQEVILRCVPISNHLYFYWYRQILGQKVEFLVSFYNNEISEKSEIFDDQFSVERPDGSNFTLKIRSTKLEDSAMYFCASSSGTDNSPLHFGNGTRLTVT.